This T cell receptor beta chain was recorded in a study of blood T cell repertoires in COVID-19. At the level of the study: Acute and convalescent COVID-19 specimens originated in the United States, Italy and Spain. PBMCs, B-cell-depleted T cells, or T cells were the source of the cDNA or gDNA that made up the material.

Per germline, CDR1 SNHLY and CDR2 FYNNEI. CDR3 length: 15 residues. Trimming cost V 7 bases and J 0 bases, with 13 bases left between them. Study processing details: Reference gene primer amplification gave estimated nucleated cell counts. Generated by immunoSEQ multiplex PCR, the TCRdb table keeps only in-frame clones and is missing some. D and trimming come from the DNA, and the V and J calls and clone size come from that table. The data show 140,000 to 150,000 clones, around 83% seen once. The source material was peripheral blood. This TCR was recovered from a human donor with acute or convalescent COVID-19. The donor label of this sample is uncertain. The genes are TRBV2 and TRBJ1-5, with unresolved D. The CDR3 DNA is TGTGCCAGCAAATCGGTTGTGTTTAGCAATCAGCCCCAGCATTTT. Protein product: CASKSVVFSNQPQHF. Using reference TRBV2 and TRBJ1-5 for the parts outside the CDR3, the full variable domain is EPEVTQTPSHQVTQMGQEVILRCVPISNHLYFYWYRQILGQKVEFLVSFYNNEISEKSEIFDDQFSVERPDGSNFTLKIRSTKLEDSAMYFCASKSVVFSNQPQHFGDGTRLSIL.